This TCR beta chain derives from a study of cytomegalovirus exposure and HLA in healthy donors. Across the whole study: According to later analysis, the same platform produced the roughly 120 validation and some 680 first-cohort repertoires. Study-level findings and limits: Three CMV-associated chains proved CMV antigen-specific in vitro. Some public TCRs appeared in many individuals, while most sequences were rare.

The CDR3 consists of 15 residues. Deletions cut 4 bases from V and 0 bases from J, with 13 bases between. CDR1 is MNHEY, CDR2 SMNVEV, per germline (reference sequence). The donors were members of the validation cohort comprising some 130 subjects, separate from the approximately 630-subject first cohort. Data came from immunoSEQ multiplex PCR; TCRdb stores just in-frame clones and leaves some out. The sample has around 220,000 clones, 65% to 85% seen once; the top ten hold around an eighth. As for this clone: As yet, its antigen is unknown.

The sample taken for sequencing was PBMCs. This TCR derives from a woman younger than 45 in good health and CMV-seropositive. The rearrangement uses TRBV27 and TRBJ2-7; possibly TRBD2 for D (6 bases). The CDR3 loop reads CASSSASDYSYEQYF. In DNA form, the CDR3 reads TGTGCCAGCAGTTCGGCTAGCGACTACTCCTACGAGCAGTACTTC.